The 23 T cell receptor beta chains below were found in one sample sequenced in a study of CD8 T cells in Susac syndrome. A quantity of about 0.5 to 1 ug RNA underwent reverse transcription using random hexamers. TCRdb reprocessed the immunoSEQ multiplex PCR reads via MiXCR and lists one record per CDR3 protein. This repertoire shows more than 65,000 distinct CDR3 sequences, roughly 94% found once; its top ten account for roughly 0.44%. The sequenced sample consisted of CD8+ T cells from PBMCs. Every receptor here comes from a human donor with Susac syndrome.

The CDR3 DNA is TGTGCCAGCAGTTACGACACGGATTGGAGTGAGCAGTTCTTC. This gives the protein CASSYDTDWSEQFF. J is TRBJ2-1 and V is TRBV6-2 or TRBV6-3; D is unclear. V gave up 2 bases and J gave up 9 bases, with 14 bases separating them. Germline values: CDR1 MNHEY, CDR2 SVGEGT. The CDR3 has 14 amino acids.

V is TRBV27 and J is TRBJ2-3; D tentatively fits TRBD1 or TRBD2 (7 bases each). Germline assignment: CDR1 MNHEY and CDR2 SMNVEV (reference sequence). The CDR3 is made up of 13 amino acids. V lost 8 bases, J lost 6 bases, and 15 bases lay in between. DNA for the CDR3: TGTGCCAGCGGACGGCAGGGGGGGGATACGCAGTATTTT. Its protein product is CASGRQGGDTQYF.

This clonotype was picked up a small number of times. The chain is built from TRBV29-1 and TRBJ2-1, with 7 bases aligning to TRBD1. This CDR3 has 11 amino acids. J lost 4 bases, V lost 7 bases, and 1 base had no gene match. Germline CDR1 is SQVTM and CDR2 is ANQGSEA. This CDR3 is CSGDRYNEQFF. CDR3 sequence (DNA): TGCAGCGGGGACAGATACAATGAGCAGTTCTTC.

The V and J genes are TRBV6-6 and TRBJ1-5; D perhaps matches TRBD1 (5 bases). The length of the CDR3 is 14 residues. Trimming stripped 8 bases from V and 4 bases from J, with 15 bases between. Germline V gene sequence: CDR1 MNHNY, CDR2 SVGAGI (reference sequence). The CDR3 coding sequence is TGTGCCAGCTCGCCGGGACGCCTGAATCAGCCCCAGCATTTT. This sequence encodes CASSPGRLNQPQHF.

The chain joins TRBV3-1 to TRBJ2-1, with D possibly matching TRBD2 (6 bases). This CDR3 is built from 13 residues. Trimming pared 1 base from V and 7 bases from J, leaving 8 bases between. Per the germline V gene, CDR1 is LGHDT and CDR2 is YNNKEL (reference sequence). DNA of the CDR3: TGTGCCAGCAGCCAAGGGGAGGTTAATGAGCAGTTCTTC. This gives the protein CASSQGEVNEQFF.

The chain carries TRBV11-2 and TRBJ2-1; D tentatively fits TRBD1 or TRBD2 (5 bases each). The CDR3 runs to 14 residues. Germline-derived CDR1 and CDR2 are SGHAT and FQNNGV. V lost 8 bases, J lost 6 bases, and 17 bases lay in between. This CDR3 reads CASSAGGAVNEQFF. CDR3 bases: TGTGCCAGCTCTGCTGGGGGTGCCGTCAATGAGCAGTTCTTC.

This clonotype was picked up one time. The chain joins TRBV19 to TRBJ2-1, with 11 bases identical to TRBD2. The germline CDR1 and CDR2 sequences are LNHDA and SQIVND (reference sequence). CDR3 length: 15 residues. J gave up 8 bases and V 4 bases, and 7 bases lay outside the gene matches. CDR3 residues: CASSSGLAGLDEQFF. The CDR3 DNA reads TGTGCCAGTAGTAGCGGACTAGCGGGTCTCGATGAGCAGTTCTTC.

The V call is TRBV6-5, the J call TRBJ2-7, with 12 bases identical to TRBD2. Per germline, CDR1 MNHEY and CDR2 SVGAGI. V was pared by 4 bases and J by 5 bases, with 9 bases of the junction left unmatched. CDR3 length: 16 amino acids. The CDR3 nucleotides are TGTGCCAGCAGTTTTGGACTAGCGGGATATGTCAACGAGCAGTACTTC. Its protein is CASSFGLAGYVNEQYF.

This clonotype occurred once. The CDR3 protein is CASSLIWTSGKDNEQFF. In nucleotides, the CDR3 is TGTGCCAGCAGCTTAATTTGGACTAGCGGGAAGGACAATGAGCAGTTCTTC. This chain links TRBV7-8 with TRBJ2-1; 12 nucleotides line up with TRBD2. The germline V gene encodes CDR1 SGHVS and CDR2 FQNEAQ. This CDR3 spans 17 amino acids. V gave up 2 bases and J gave up 5 bases; unmatched junction bases: 7.

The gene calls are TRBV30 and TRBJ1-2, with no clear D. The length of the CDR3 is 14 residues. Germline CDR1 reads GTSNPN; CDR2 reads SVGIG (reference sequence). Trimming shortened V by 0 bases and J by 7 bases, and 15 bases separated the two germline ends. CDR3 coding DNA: TGTGCCTGGAGTGTTAGCAGAGCCACCGGTGGCTACACCTTC. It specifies CAWSVSRATGGYTF.

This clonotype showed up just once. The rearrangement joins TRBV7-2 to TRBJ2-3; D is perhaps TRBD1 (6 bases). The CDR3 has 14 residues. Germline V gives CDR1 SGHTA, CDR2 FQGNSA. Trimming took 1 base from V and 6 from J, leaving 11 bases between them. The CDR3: CASSLVERGDTQYF. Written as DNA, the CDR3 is TGTGCCAGCAGCTTAGTAGAGAGGGGGGATACGCAGTATTTT.

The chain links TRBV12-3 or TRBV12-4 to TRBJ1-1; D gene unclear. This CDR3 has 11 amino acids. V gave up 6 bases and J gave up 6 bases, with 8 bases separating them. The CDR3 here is CASSRTSEAFF. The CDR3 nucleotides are TGTGCCAGCAGCCGTACGTCTGAAGCTTTCTTT.

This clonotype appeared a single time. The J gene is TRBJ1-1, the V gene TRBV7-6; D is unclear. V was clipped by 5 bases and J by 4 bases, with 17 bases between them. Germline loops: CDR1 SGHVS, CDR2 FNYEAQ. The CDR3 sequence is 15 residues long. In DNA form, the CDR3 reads TGTGCCAGCAGCCCGAATGGGTATTTGAGCACTGAAGCTTTCTTT. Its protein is CASSPNGYLSTEAFF.

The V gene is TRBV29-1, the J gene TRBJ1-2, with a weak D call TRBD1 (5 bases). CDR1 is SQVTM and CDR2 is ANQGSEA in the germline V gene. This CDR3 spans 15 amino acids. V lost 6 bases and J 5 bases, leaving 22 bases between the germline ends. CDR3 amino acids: CSVQGREASPYGYTF. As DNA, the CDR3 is TGCAGCGTCCAGGGCAGGGAGGCCTCCCCGTATGGCTACACCTTC.

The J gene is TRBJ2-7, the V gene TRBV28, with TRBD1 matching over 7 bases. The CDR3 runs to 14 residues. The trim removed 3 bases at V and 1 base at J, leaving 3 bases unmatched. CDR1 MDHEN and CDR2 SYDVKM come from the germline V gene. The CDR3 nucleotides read TGTGCCAGCAGTTTCGGGACAGCTTCCTACGAGCAGTACTTC. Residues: CASSFGTASYEQYF.

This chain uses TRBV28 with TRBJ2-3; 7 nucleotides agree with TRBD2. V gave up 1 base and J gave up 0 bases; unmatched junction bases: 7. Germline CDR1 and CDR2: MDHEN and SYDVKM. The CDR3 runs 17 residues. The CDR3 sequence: CASSLLIAGTSTDTQYF. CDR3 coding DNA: TGTGCCAGCAGTTTATTAATAGCGGGCACGAGCACAGATACGCAGTATTTT.

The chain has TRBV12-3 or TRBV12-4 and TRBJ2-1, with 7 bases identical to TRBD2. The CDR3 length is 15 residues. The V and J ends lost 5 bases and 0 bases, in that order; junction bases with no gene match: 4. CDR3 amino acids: CASSGAGRSYNEQFF. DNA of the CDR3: TGTGCCAGCAGTGGAGCGGGGCGCTCCTACAATGAGCAGTTCTTC.

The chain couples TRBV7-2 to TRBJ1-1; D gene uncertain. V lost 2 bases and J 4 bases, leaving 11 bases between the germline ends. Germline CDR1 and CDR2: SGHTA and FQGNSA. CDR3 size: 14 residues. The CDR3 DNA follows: TGTGCCAGCAGCTTAATAGGGAGAGCCACTGAAGCTTTCTTT. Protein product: CASSLIGRATEAFF.

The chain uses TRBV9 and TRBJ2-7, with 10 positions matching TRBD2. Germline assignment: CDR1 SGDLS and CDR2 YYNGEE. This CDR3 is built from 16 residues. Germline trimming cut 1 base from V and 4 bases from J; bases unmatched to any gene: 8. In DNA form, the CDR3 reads TGTGCCAGCAGCGTATCTGGAGCGGGAGGGGTGTACGAGCAGTACTTC. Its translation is CASSVSGAGGVYEQYF.

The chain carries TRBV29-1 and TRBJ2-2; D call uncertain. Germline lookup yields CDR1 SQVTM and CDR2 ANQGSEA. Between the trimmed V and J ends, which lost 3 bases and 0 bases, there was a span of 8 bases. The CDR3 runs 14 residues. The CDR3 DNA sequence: TGCAGCGTTGAGGGTCTAGCGAACACCGGGGAGCTGTTTTTT. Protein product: CSVEGLANTGELFF.

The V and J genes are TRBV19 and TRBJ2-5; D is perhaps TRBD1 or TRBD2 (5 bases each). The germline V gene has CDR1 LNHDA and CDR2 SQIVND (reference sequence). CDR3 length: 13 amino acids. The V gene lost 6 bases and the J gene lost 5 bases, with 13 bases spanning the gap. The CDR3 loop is CASRGDGDETQYF. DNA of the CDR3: TGTGCCAGTAGAGGGGACGGTGACGAGACCCAGTACTTC. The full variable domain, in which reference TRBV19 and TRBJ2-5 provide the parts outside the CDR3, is DGGITQSPKYLFRKEGQNVTLSCEQNLNHDAMYWYRQDPGQGLRLIYYSQIVNDFQKGDIAEGYSVSREKKESFPLTVTSAQKNPTAFYLCASRGDGDETQYFGPGTRLLVL.

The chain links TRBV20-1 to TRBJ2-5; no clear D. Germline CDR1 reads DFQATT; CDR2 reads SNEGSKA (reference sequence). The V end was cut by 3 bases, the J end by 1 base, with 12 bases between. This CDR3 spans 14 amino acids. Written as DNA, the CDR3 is TGCAGTGCTAGCACCCAAAATTCCCAAGAGACCCAGTACTTC. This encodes CSASTQNSQETQYF.

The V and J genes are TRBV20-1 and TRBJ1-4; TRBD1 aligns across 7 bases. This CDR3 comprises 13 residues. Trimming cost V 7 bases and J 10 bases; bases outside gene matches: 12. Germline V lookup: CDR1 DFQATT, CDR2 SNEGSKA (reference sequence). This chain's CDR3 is CSGGQLQHTKLFF. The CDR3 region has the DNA TGCAGTGGGGGACAGCTACAACACACAAAACTGTTTTTT.